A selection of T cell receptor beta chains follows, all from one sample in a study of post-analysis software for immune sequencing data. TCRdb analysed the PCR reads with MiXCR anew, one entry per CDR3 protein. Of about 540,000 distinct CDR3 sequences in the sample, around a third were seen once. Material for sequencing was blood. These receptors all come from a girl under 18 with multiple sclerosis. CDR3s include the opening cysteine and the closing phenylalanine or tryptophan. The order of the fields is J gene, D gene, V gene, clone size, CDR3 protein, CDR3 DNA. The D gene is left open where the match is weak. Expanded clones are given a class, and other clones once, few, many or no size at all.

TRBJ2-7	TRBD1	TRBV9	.	CASSPGQGQVGEQYF	TGTGCCAGCAGCCCGGGACAGGGACAAGTCGGCGAGCAGTACTTC
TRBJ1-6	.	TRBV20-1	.	CSARFGRNSPLHF	TGCAGTGCTAGGTTCGGACGTAATTCACCCCTCCACTTT
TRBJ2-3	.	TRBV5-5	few	CASSLVYRGTDTQYF	TGTGCCAGCAGCTTGGTTTACCGAGGCACAGATACGCAGTATTTT
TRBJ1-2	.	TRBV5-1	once	CASSLSITNYGYTF	TGCGCCAGCAGCTTGTCTATAACTAACTATGGCTACACCTTC
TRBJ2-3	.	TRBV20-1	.	CSASSTTDTQYF	TGCAGTGCTAGTAGTACCACAGATACGCAGTATTTT
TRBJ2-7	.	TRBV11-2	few	CAIRGYNDEQYF	TGTGCCATCAGAGGATACAACGACGAGCAGTACTTC
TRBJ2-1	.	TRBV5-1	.	CASSPRVLGTYNEQFF	TGCGCCAGCAGCCCTAGGGTTTTGGGGACCTACAATGAGCAGTTCTTC
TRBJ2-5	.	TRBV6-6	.	CASSYSKGYQETQYF	TGTGCCAGCAGTTACTCGAAGGGGTACCAAGAGACCCAGTACTTC
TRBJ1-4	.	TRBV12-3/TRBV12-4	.	CASSLIQGDEKLFF	TGTGCCAGCAGTTTAATCCAGGGAGACGAAAAACTGTTTTTT
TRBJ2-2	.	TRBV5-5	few	CASSFGVITGELFF	TGTGCCAGCAGCTTTGGGGTCATCACCGGGGAGCTGTTTTTT
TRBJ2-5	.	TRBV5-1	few	CASSLSQQETQYF	TGCGCCAGCAGCTTGTCCCAGCAAGAGACCCAGTACTTC
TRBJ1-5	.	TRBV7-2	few	CASSSVGRRAEQPQHF	TGTGCCAGCAGCTCTGTCGGCAGAAGGGCTGAACAGCCCCAGCATTTT
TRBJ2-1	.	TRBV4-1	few	CASLGGAPLGVTLNEQFF	TGCGCCAGCCTAGGGGGGGCCCCCTTGGGAGTTACGTTGAATGAGCAGTTCTTC
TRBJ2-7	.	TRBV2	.	CASRPSRTVYEQYF	TGTGCCAGCAGGCCCTCTCGGACAGTTTACGAGCAGTACTTC
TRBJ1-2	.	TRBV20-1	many	CSARDPQRIGYGYTF	TGCAGTGCTAGAGACCCCCAGCGGATCGGCTATGGCTACACCTTC
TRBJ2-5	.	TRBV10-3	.	CAVSDESAGLQETQYF	TGTGCCGTCAGTGACGAGTCGGCAGGACTTCAAGAGACCCAGTACTTC
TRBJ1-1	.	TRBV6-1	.	CASSETSTSKTITEAFF	TGTGCCAGCAGTGAGACGTCCACCTCTAAGACGATCACTGAAGCTTTCTTT
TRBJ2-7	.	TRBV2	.	CASSGGLPDEQYF	TGTGCCAGCAGTGGGGGGCTTCCCGACGAGCAGTACTTC
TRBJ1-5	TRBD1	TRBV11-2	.	CASSVGQGNWPQHF	TGTGCCAGCAGCGTCGGACAGGGCAACTGGCCCCAGCATTTT
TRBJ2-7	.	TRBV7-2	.	CASSLAKGAEQYF	TGTGCCAGCAGCTTAGCGAAAGGGGCCGAGCAGTACTTC
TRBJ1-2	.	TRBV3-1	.	CASSQAPGLDYTF	TGTGCCAGCAGCCAAGCCCCCGGCCTCGACTACACCTTC
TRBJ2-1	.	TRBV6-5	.	CASIRFYNEQFF	TGTGCCAGCATCCGGTTCTACAATGAGCAGTTCTTC
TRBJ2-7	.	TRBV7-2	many	CASRPTGAYEQYF	TGTGCCAGCAGACCCACAGGAGCCTACGAGCAGTACTTC
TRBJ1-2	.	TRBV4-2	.	CASSQAIPGAYGYTF	TGTGCCAGCAGCCAAGCCATCCCCGGGGCTTATGGCTACACCTTC